This T cell receptor (beta chain) was observed in a study of T cell repertoires in cytomegalovirus infection. This clonotype came up a few times. Antigen specificity is unknown. The length of the CDR3 is 14 residues. V was clipped by 1 base and J by 3 bases, with 9 bases between them. Germline V gene data show CDR1 as SGHRS and CDR2 as YFSETQ. From the reads, TCRdb called clonotypes with MiXCR, one entry per CDR3 protein. The sample contains roughly 860,000 distinct CDR3 sequences, around a third of which appear only once. The chain is built from TRBV5-1 and TRBJ2-3; D not resolved. Sequencing was performed on cultured CD8+ T cells from PBMCs, taken from culture after CMV antigen stimulation. The clonotype comes from a human donor in good health (CMV status not recorded). Some clones in this sample may be carry-over from other donors' samples. The CDR3 protein is CASSLWAETDTQYF. In DNA, the CDR3 is TGCGCCAGCAGCTTGTGGGCCGAAACAGATACGCAGTATTTT.